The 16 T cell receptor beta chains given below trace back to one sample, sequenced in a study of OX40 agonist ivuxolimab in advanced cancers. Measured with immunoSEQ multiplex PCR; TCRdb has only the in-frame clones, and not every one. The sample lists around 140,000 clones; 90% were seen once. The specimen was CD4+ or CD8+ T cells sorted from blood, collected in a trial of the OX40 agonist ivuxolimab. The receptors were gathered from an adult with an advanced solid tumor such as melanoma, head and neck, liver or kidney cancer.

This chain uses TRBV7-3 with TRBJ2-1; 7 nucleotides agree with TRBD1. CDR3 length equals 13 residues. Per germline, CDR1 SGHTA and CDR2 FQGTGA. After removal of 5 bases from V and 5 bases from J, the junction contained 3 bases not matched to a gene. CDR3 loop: CASSPGTDNEQFF. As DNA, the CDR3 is TGTGCCAGCAGCCCCGGGACAGACAATGAGCAGTTCTTC.

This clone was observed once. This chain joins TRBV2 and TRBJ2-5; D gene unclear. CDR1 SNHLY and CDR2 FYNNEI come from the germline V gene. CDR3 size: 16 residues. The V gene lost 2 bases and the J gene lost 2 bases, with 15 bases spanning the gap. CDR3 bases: TGTGCCAGCAGTGAACCTTTACGGAAGGTTCAAGAGACCCAGTACTTC. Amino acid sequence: CASSEPLRKVQETQYF.

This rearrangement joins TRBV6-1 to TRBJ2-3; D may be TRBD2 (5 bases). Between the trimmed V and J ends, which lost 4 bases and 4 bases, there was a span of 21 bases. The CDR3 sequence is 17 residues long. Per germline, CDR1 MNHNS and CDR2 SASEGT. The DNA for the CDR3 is TGTGCCAGCAGTGCACGTAATCTAGCTTACTCCCCAGATACGCAGTATTTT. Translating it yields CASSARNLAYSPDTQYF.

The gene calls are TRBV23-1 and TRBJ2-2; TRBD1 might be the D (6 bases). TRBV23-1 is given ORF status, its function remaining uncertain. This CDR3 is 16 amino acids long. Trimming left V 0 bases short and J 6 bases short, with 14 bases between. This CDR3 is CASSQSPGASAGELFF. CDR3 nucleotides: TGCGCCAGCAGTCAATCACCAGGGGCATCGGCCGGGGAGCTGTTTTTT.

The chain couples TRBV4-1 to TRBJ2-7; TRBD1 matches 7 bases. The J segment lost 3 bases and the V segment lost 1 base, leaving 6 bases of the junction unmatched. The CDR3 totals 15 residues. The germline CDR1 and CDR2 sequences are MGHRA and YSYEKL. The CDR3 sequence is CASSQAWGTDYEQYF. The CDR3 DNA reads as TGCGCCAGCAGCCAAGCCTGGGGGACAGACTACGAGCAGTACTTC.

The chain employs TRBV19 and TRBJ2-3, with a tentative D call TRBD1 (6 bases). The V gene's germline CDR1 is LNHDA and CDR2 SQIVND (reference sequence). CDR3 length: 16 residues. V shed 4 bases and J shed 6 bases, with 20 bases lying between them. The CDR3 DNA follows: TGTGCCAGTAGTACCGACAGGACCCGTGTGGTGGATACGCAGTATTTT. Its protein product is CASSTDRTRVVDTQYF.

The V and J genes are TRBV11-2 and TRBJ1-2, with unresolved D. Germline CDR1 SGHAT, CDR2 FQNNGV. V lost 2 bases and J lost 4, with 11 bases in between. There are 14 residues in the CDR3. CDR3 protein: CASSLHRAGYGYTF. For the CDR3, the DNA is TGTGCCAGCAGCTTACATCGGGCAGGCTATGGCTACACCTTC.

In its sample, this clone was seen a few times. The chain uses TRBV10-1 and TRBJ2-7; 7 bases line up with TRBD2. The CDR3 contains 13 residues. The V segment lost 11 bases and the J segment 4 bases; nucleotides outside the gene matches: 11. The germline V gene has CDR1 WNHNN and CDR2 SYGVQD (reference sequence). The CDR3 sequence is CAQGAASGYEQYF. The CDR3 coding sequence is TGCGCCCAAGGAGCGGCTAGCGGTTACGAGCAGTACTTC.

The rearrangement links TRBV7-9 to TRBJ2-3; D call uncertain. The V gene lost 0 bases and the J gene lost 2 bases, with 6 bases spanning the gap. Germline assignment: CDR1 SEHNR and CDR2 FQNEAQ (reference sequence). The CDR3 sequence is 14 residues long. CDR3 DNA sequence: TGTGCCAGCAGCTTAGCGCTGGACACAGATACGCAGTATTTT. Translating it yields CASSLALDTDTQYF.

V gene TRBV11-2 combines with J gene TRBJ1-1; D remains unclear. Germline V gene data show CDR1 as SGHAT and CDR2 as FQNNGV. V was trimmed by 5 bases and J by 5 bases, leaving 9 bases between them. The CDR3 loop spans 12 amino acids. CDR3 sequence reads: CASSQIKTEAFF. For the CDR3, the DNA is TGTGCCAGCAGCCAAATAAAGACTGAAGCTTTCTTT.

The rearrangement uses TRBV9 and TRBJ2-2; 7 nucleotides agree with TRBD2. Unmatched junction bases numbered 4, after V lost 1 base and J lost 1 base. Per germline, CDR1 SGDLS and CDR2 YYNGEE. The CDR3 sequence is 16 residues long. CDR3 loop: CASSVLGGLNTGELFF. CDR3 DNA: TGTGCCAGCAGCGTACTGGGGGGGTTGAACACCGGGGAGCTGTTTTTT.

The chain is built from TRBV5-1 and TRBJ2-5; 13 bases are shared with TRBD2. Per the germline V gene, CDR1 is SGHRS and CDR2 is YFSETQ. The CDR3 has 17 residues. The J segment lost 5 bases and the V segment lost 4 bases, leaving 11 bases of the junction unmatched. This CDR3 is CASSRGLAGVPGETQYF. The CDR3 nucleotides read TGCGCCAGCAGCCGAGGACTAGCGGGGGTACCCGGGGAGACCCAGTACTTC.

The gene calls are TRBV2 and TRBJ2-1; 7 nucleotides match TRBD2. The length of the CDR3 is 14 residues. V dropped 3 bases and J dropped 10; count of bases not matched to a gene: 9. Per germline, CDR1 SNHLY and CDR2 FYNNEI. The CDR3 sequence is CASSEGGSLDEQFF. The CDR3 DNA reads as TGTGCCAGCAGTGAGGGCGGGAGTCTAGACGAGCAGTTCTTC.

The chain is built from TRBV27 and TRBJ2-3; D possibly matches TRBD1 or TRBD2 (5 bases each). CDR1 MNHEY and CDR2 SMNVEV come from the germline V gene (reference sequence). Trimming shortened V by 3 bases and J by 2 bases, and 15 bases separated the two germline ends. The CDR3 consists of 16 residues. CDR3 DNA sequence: TGTGCCAGCAGTTTGCTGGGGGTCAGAGACACAGATACGCAGTATTTT. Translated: CASSLLGVRDTDTQYF.

The CDR3 nucleotides read TGCGCCAGCAGCCACAATATGGGGGGGACGGAGACCCAGTACTTC. It is translated as CASSHNMGGTETQYF. The chain couples TRBV4-3 to TRBJ2-5; 7 bases map to TRBD2. This CDR3 region has 15 residues. Germline CDR1 is LGHNA and CDR2 is YSLEER. Germline trimming cut 3 bases from V and 5 bases from J; bases unmatched to any gene: 9.

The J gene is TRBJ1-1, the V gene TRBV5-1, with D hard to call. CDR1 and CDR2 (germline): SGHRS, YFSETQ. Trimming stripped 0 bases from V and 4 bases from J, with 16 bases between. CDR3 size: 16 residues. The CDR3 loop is CASSLDNPGSATEAFF. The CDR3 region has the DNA TGCGCCAGCAGCTTGGACAACCCGGGGAGCGCCACTGAAGCTTTCTTT.